The present T cell receptor beta chain was sequenced within a study of cytomegalovirus exposure and HLA in healthy donors. On the study more broadly: Clustering assigned approximately 78% of the roughly 370 genotyped donors to the Caucasian-associated ancestry cluster.

Findings and caveats of the study: It was confirmed in vitro that a few of the CMV-associated chains were specific for CMV antigens. In all likelihood, a cluster of highly shared sequence variants was a sequencing artifact.

This CDR3 spans 17 amino acids. From germline, CDR1 is GTSNPN and CDR2 SVGIG (reference sequence). The ends lost 2 bases at V and 0 bases at J; junction bases unmatched: 12. On this clone: Its target is unknown.

The study ran its PCR with 60 Vbeta and 13 Jbeta primers. Libraries were prepared by immunoSEQ multiplex PCR; TCRdb keeps only in-frame clonotypes and omits some of them. The sample consists of more than 100,000 clones, roughly four fifths of them appearing once. The sequenced sample was PBMCs. The chain carries TRBV30 and TRBJ2-5, with 7 positions matching TRBD1. The sequence was obtained from a woman aged 55-70 years in good health and CMV-seronegative. Here the CDR3 reads CAWSSDRTHGYQETQYF. In nucleotides, the CDR3 is TGTGCCTGGAGTTCGGACAGGACCCACGGTTACCAAGAGACCCAGTACTTC. The full variable domain, its missing parts supplied by reference TRBV30 and TRBJ2-5, is SQTIHQWPATLVQPVGSPLSLECTVEGTSNPNLYWYRQAAGRGLQLLFYSVGIGQISSEVPQNLSASRPQDRQFILSSKKLLLSDSGFYLCAWSSDRTHGYQETQYFGPGTRLLVL.